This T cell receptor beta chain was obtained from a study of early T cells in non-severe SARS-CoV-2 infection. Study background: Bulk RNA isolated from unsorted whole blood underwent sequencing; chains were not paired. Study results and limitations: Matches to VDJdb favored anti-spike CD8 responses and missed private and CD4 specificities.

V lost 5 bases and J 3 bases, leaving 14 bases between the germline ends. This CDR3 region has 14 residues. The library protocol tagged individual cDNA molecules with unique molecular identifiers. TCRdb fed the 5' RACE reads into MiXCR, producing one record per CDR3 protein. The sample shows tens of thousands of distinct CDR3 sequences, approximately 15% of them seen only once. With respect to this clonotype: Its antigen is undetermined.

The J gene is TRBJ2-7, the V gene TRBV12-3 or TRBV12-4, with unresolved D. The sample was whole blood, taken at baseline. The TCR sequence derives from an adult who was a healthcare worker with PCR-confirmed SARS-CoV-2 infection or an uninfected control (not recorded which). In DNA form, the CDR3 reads TGTGCCAGCAGTCCCGCAATACACAACTACGAGCAGTACTTC. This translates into CASSPAIHNYEQYF.